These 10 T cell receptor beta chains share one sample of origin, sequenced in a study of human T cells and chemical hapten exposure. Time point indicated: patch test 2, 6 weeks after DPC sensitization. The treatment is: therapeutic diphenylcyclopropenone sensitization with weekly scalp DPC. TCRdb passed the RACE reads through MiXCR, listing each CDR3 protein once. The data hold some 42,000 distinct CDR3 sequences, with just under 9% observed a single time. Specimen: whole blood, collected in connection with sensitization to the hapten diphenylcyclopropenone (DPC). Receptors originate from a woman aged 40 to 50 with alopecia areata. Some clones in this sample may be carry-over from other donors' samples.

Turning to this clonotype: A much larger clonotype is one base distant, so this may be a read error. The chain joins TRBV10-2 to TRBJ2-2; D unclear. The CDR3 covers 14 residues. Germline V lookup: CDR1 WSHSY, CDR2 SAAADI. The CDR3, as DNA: TGCGCCAGCAGAGAGTCGAGGAATACCGGGGAGCTGTTTTTT. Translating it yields CASRESRNTGELFF.

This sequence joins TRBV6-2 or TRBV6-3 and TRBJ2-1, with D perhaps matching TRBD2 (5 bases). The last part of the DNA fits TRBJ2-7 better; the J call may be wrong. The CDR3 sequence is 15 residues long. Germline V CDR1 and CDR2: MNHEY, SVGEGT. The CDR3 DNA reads TGTGCCAGCAGTTATCTACGCTCGGGGTCCAATGAGCAGTACTTC. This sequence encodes CASSYLRSGSNEQYF.

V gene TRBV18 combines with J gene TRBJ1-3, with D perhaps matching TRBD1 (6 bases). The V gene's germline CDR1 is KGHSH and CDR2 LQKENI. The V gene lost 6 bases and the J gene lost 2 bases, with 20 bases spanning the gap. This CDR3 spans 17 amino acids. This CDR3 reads CASSPGTSGGTGNTIYF. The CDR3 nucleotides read TGTGCCAGCTCTCCCGGGACATCGGGAGGGACTGGAAACACCATATATTTT.

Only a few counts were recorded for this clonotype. CDR3 coding DNA: TGTGCCTGGACGGGACAAGGAAATTCACCCCTCCACTTT. It is translated as CAWTGQGNSPLHF. J is TRBJ1-6 and V is TRBV30; D is perhaps TRBD1 (6 bases). The CDR3 spans 13 residues. The V gene's germline CDR1 is GTSNPN and CDR2 SVGIG (reference sequence). Trimming removed 4 bases from V and 7 bases from J, with 11 bases in between.

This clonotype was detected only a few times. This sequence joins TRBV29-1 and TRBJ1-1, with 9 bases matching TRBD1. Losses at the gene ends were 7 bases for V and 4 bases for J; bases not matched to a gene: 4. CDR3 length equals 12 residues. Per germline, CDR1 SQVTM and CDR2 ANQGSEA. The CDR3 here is CSAGTGSTEAFF. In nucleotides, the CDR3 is TGCAGCGCTGGGACAGGGAGCACTGAAGCTTTCTTT.

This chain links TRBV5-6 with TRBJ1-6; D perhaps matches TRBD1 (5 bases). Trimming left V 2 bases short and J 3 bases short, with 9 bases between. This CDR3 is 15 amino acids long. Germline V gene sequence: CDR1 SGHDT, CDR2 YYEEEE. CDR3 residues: CASSFGTGYNSPLHF. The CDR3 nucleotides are TGTGCCAGCAGCTTTGGGACTGGCTATAATTCACCCCTCCACTTT.

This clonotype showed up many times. CDR3 in amino acids: CSVEDKDGFNYGYTF. The CDR3 bases are TGCAGCGTTGAAGATAAGGACGGCTTTAACTATGGCTACACCTTC. The gene calls are TRBV29-1 and TRBJ1-2; no reliable D call. The CDR3 extends over 15 amino acids. Germline V gives CDR1 SQVTM, CDR2 ANQGSEA. V was clipped by 0 bases and J by 1 base, with 12 bases between them.

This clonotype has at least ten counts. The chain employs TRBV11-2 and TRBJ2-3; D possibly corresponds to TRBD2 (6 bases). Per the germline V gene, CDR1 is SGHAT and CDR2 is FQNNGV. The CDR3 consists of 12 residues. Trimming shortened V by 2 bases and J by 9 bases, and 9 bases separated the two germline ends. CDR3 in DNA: TGTGCCAGCAGCTTAAGAACTAGCACGCAGTATTTT. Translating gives CASSLRTSTQYF.

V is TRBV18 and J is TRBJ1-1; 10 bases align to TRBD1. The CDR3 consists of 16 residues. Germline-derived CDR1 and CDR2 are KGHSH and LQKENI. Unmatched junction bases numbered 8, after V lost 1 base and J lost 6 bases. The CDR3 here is CASSPRLGQGKSEAFF. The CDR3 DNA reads TGTGCCAGCTCACCACGTTTGGGACAGGGGAAATCTGAAGCTTTCTTT.

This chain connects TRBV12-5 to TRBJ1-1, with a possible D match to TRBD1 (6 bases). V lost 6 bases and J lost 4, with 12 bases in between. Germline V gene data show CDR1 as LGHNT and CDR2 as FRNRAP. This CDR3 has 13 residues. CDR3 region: CASGRTGSTEAFF. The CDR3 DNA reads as TGTGCTAGTGGCCGCACAGGGTCCACTGAAGCTTTCTTT.